Below are 3 T cell receptor beta chains sequenced from a single sample in a study of blood T cell repertoires in COVID-19. Sequencing used immunoSEQ multiplex PCR; TCRdb keeps in-frame clones, though not all of them. Of fewer than 250,000 clones listed, roughly 86% were seen once; the top ten hold 4% to 6%. Sequenced material: peripheral blood. These receptors all stem from a woman aged 70-85 years with active or convalescent COVID-19.

The V and J genes are TRBV27 and TRBJ1-1, with a weak D call TRBD1 (6 bases). This CDR3 is built from 15 residues. Between the trimmed V and J ends, which lost 1 base and 3 bases, there was a span of 12 bases. From germline, CDR1 is MNHEY and CDR2 SMNVEV (reference sequence). CDR3 in DNA: TGTGCCAGCAGTTTATTGAAGGGGGTACACACTGAAGCTTTCTTT. Protein: CASSLLKGVHTEAFF.

The V gene is TRBV4-2, the J gene TRBJ2-5; tentatively, D is TRBD1 (7 bases). This CDR3 is 15 amino acids long. V gave up 0 bases and J gave up 7 bases, with 15 bases separating them. Germline V gene lookup returns CDR1 LGHNA and CDR2 YNFKEQ. The DNA of the CDR3 is TGTGCCAGCAGCCAAGATCGAGCAGGGGGAGGGACCCAGTACTTC. This sequence encodes CASSQDRAGGGTQYF.

The chain has TRBV6-5 and TRBJ1-2; 10 bases are a match to TRBD1. The CDR3 consists of 16 residues. V trimming: 2 bases; J trimming: 2 bases; junction bases outside the gene matches: 5. Germline CDR1 and CDR2: MNHEY and SVGAGI. This CDR3 is CASSYIRQGANYGYTF. The CDR3 DNA reads TGTGCCAGCAGTTACATTCGACAGGGGGCGAACTATGGCTACACCTTC.